This entry describes one T cell receptor beta chain. The target antigen is unknown. The sample comes from a study of T cell responses to AZD1222 COVID-19 vaccine. Repertoires were generated with immunoSEQ multiplex PCR, while TCRdb's copy carries only in-frame clones and drops some. The table has fewer than 200,000 clones, roughly 92% seen once. Points from the study as a whole: Among vaccine-associated CD4 TCRs, coverage spanned spike, with dominance at 160-218 and 743-854.

The TCR originated in an adult in good health. Sequenced material: peripheral blood, taken on day 0 of AZD1222 vaccination.

The CDR3 nucleotides are TGTGCCAGCAGCTTAGAGAGGACCCCCCATGGCTACACCTTC. Translated: CASSLERTPHGYTF. This chain uses TRBV7-9 with TRBJ1-2; D unresolved. Germline V gene lookup returns CDR1 SEHNR and CDR2 FQNEAQ (reference sequence). The CDR3 has 14 amino acids. V lost 1 base and J 6 bases, leaving 12 bases between the germline ends.